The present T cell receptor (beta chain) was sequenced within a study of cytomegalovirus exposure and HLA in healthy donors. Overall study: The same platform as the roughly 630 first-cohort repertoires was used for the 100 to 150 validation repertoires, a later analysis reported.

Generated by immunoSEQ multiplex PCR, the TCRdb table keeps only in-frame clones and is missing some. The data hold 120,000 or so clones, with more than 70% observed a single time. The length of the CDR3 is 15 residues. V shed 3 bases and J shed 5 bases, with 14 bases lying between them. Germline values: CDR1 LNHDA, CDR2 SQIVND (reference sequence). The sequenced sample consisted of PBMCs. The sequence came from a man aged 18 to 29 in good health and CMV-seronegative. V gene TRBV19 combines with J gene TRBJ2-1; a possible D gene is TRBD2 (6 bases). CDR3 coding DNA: TGTGCCAGTAGTATTCAAGCGGGCGGGCACAATGAGCAGTTCTTC. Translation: CASSIQAGGHNEQFF.